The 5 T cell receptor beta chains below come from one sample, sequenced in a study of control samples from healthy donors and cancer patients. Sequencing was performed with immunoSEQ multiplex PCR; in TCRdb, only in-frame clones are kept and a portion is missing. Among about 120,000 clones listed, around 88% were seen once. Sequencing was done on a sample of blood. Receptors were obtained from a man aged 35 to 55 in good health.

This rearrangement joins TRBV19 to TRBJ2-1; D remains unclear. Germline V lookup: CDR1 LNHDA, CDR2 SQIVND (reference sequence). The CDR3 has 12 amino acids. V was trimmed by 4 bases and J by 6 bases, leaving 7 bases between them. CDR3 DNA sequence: TGTGCCAGTAGTAGCTCTTCCAATGAGCAGTTCTTC. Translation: CASSSSSNEQFF.

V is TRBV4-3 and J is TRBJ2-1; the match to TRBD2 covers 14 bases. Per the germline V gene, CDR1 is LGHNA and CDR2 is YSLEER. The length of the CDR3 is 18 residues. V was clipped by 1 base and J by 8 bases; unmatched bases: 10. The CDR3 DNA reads TGCGCCAGCAGCCAAGCCCAGACGACTAGCGGGGGGGCCTATGAGCAGTTCTTC. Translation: CASSQAQTTSGGAYEQFF.

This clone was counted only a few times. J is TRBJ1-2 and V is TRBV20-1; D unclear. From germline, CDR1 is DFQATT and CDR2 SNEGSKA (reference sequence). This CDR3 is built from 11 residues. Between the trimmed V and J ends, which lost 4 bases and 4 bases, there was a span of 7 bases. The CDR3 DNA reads TGCAGTGCTACACAGACCTATGGCTACACCTTC. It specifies CSATQTYGYTF.

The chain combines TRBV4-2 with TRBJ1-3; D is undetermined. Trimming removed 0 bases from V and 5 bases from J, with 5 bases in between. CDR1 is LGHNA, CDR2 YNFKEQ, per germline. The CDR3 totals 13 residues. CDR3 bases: TGTGCCAGCAGCCAAGAGACGCGAAACACCATATATTTT. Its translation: CASSQETRNTIYF.

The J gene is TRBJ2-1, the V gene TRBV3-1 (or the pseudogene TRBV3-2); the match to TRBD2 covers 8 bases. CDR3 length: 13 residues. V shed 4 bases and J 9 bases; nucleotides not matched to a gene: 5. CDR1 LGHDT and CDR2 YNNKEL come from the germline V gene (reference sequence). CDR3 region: CASSRIAGSEQFF. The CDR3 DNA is TGTGCCAGCAGCCGCATAGCGGGGAGTGAGCAGTTCTTC.